This TCR beta chain was sequenced during a study of blood T cell repertoires in COVID-19. Background on the study: The cDNA or gDNA used as material had been derived from T cells, B-cell-depleted T cells, or PBMCs.

Repertoires were generated with immunoSEQ multiplex PCR, while TCRdb's copy carries only in-frame clones and drops some. The sample shows 300,000 to 450,000 clones, around 87% of them seen only once. This clone was picked up a small number of times. This CDR3 has 13 amino acids. CDR1 and CDR2 from the germline V gene are MNHEY and SVGAGI. V shed 6 bases, J shed 6 bases, and the junction held 6 bases outside the gene matches. The specimen sequenced was PBMCs or T cells enriched from blood (not recorded which). The TCR comes from a man aged 25-45 years who had recovered from COVID-19. The chain links TRBV6-5 to TRBJ2-7, with 9 bases identical to TRBD1. The CDR3: CASSGTGLREQYF. CDR3 DNA: TGTGCCAGCAGCGGGACAGGGCTGCGCGAGCAGTACTTC.